The 21 T cell receptor beta chains reported below all come from one sample, sequenced in a study of blood T cell repertoires in COVID-19. Libraries were prepared by immunoSEQ multiplex PCR; TCRdb keeps only in-frame clonotypes and omits some of them. Counted here are approximately 90,000 clones, about 85% occurring once; the ten biggest clones make up around 39%. Material: peripheral blood. The origin of the receptors is an older man with acute or convalescent COVID-19.

The chain combines TRBV30 with TRBJ2-7; possible D gene TRBD1, 8 bases. Germline V CDR1 and CDR2: GTSNPN, SVGIG (reference sequence). V lost 0 bases, J lost 7 bases, and 10 bases lay in between. This CDR3 has 12 residues. The CDR3 nucleotides are TGTGCCTGGAGTGTACAGGGGGGGGAGCAGTACTTC. It yields the protein CAWSVQGGEQYF. The full variable domain, completed using reference TRBV30 and TRBJ2-7, is SQTIHQWPATLVQPVGSPLSLECTVEGTSNPNLYWYRQAAGRGLQLLFYSVGIGQISSEVPQNLSASRPQDRQFILSSKKLLLSDSGFYLCAWSVQGGEQYFGPGTRLTVT.

The chain joins TRBV3-1 (or the pseudogene TRBV3-2) to TRBJ2-7, with no clear D. The CDR3 extends over 13 amino acids. The V and J ends lost 0 bases and 4 bases respectively, with 7 bases between them. Germline CDR1 and CDR2: LGHDT and YNNKEL (reference sequence). The CDR3 bases are TGTGCCAGCAGCCAAGACGAGTGGTACGAGCAGTACTTC. Its translation: CASSQDEWYEQYF.

This clone was counted once. This chain joins TRBV3-1 (or the pseudogene TRBV3-2) and TRBJ2-7; 9 bases are a match to TRBD2. The CDR3 runs 14 residues. CDR1 is LGHDT, CDR2 YNNKEL, per germline (reference sequence). Trimming removed 4 bases from V and 3 bases from J; junction bases left unmatched: 4. The CDR3 reads CASSLVAGDYEQYF. For the CDR3, the DNA is TGTGCCAGCAGCCTAGTAGCGGGAGACTACGAGCAGTACTTC.

The chain uses TRBV19 and TRBJ2-7; 7 nucleotides agree with TRBD1. After removal of 5 bases from V and 4 bases from J, the junction contained 14 bases not matched to a gene. Germline lookup yields CDR1 LNHDA and CDR2 SQIVND (reference sequence). The CDR3 is 16 amino acids. The CDR3 nucleotides read TGTGCCAGTAGTTCCCCGAAGAGGACAGGTGATTACGAGCAGTACTTC. Translation: CASSSPKRTGDYEQYF.

J is TRBJ2-1 and V is TRBV2; TRBD2 matches at 10 bases. The CDR3 has 14 amino acids. Germline V CDR1 and CDR2: SNHLY, FYNNEI. Trimming cost V 7 bases and J 3 bases; bases outside gene matches: 3. The CDR3 coding sequence is TGTGCCAGCACGACTAGCGGGTACTACAATGAGCAGTTCTTC. Encoded protein: CASTTSGYYNEQFF.

The V and J genes are TRBV6-5 and TRBJ2-3; TRBD1 agrees at 7 bases. CDR1 and CDR2 from the germline V gene are MNHEY and SVGAGI. The length of the CDR3 is 15 residues. With 8 bases clipped from V and 3 bases from J, the junction kept 11 bases outside the gene matches. DNA of the CDR3: TGTGCCAGCCTCACCGTCCGGGACAGAACAGATACGCAGTATTTT. Translated, it gives CASLTVRDRTDTQYF.

The chain uses TRBV30 and TRBJ2-3; 10 bases align to TRBD2. V was pared by 3 bases and J by 0 bases, with 6 bases of the junction left unmatched. The CDR3 spans 16 residues. Per germline, CDR1 GTSNPN and CDR2 SVGIG (reference sequence). For the CDR3, the DNA is TGTGCCTGGAGCCTTAGCGGGAGGTATAGCACAGATACGCAGTATTTT. It encodes CAWSLSGRYSTDTQYF.

The V call is TRBV7-3, the J call TRBJ1-2; D is unresolved. The CDR3 length is 14 residues. Trimming pared 2 bases from V and 2 bases from J, leaving 9 bases between. Germline V gives CDR1 SGHTA, CDR2 FQGTGA. This CDR3 is CASSLFPGNYGYTF. The CDR3 DNA follows: TGTGCCAGCAGCTTATTCCCCGGGAACTATGGCTACACCTTC. The full variable domain, completed using reference TRBV7-3 and TRBJ1-2, is GAGVSQTPSNKVTEKGKYVELRCDPISGHTALYWYRQSLGQGPEFLIYFQGTGAADDSGLPNDRFFAVRPEGSVSTLKIQRTERGDSAVYLCASSLFPGNYGYTFGSGTRLTVV.

The chain couples TRBV24-1 to TRBJ2-3; 9 positions agree with TRBD2. Germline V gives CDR1 KGHDR, CDR2 SFDVKD. This CDR3 has 16 residues. The trim removed 3 bases at V and 2 bases at J, leaving 5 bases unmatched. CDR3 residues: CATSDPTSGFTDTQYF. The CDR3 DNA is TGTGCCACCAGTGATCCGACTAGCGGATTCACAGATACGCAGTATTTT.

V and J are TRBV7-9 and TRBJ1-2, with D possibly matching TRBD1 (6 bases). V lost 5 bases and J lost 3, with 28 bases in between. Per germline, CDR1 SEHNR and CDR2 FQNEAQ (reference sequence). This CDR3 comprises 19 residues. CDR3 protein: CASSPTGRRTDENYYGYTF. The CDR3, as DNA: TGTGCCAGCAGCCCCACTGGCCGAAGGACAGACGAAAATTACTATGGCTACACCTTC.

The rearrangement joins TRBV28 to TRBJ2-1; the D is unclear. Trimming removed 7 bases from V and 4 bases from J, with 17 bases in between. The CDR3 covers 15 residues. Germline CDR1 is MDHEN and CDR2 is SYDVKM. The chain's CDR3 is CASNNGGVVYNEQFF. DNA for the CDR3: TGTGCCAGCAATAACGGCGGAGTGGTATACAATGAGCAGTTCTTC.

This clone has just one count. The rearrangement joins TRBV4-2 to TRBJ2-1, with TRBD2 matching over 12 bases. CDR1 LGHNA and CDR2 YNFKEQ come from the germline V gene. V gave up 0 bases and J gave up 3 bases; unmatched junction bases: 9. The CDR3 extends over 19 amino acids. CDR3 residues: CASSQEPLRLAGDYNEQFF. The CDR3 region has the DNA TGTGCCAGCAGCCAAGAACCCCTGAGACTAGCGGGAGACTACAATGAGCAGTTCTTC.

The chain employs TRBV15 and TRBJ2-5, with 12 bases aligning to TRBD2. With V trimmed by 1 base and J by 5 bases, 8 bases remained unmatched. Germline V CDR1 and CDR2: LNHNV, YYDKDF (reference sequence). This CDR3 has 17 amino acids. The CDR3 here is CATSRGLAGVPGETQYF. In DNA, the CDR3 is TGTGCCACCAGCAGAGGACTAGCGGGAGTGCCCGGGGAGACCCAGTACTTC.

This sequence joins TRBV15 and TRBJ2-7, with 7 bases identical to TRBD1. Trimming at V came to 1 base and at J to 7 bases, leaving 10 bases not matched to a gene. The germline gives CDR1 LNHNV, CDR2 YYDKDF (reference sequence). This CDR3 has 15 residues. The CDR3 here is CATSRGTGQQPEQYF. In nucleotides, the CDR3 is TGTGCCACCAGCAGAGGTACGGGACAGCAACCGGAGCAGTACTTC.

This clone was counted a single time. This chain links TRBV14 with TRBJ2-3; TRBD2 agrees at 9 bases. Germline V CDR1 and CDR2: SGHDN, FVKESK. The length of the CDR3 is 16 residues. V trimming: 4 bases; J trimming: 2 bases; junction bases outside the gene matches: 7. The DNA of the CDR3 is TGTGCCAGCAGCCGAGAGCCGGGACTAGCCACAGATACGCAGTATTTT. Translation gives CASSREPGLATDTQYF.

The chain uses TRBV27 and TRBJ2-6; D unresolved. This CDR3 has 16 amino acids. Germline V gene data show CDR1 as MNHEY and CDR2 as SMNVEV (reference sequence). V was clipped by 1 base and J by 0 bases, with 7 bases between them. The DNA for the CDR3 is TGTGCCAGCAGTTTATGGGCAGACTCTGGGGCCAACGTCCTGACTTTC. Translated: CASSLWADSGANVLTF. Based on the CDR3 plus reference TRBV27 and TRBJ2-6, the full variable domain is EAQVTQNPRYLITVTGKKLTVTCSQNMNHEYMSWYRQDPGLGLRQIYYSMNVEVTDKGDVPEGYKVSRKEKRNFPLILESPSPNQTSLYFCASSLWADSGANVLTFGAGSRLTVL.

This clone was seen a few times. The chain employs TRBV11-1 and TRBJ2-5; 7 nucleotides line up with TRBD2. The CDR3 is 13 amino acids. Germline loops: CDR1 SGHAT, CDR2 FQDESV (reference sequence). With V trimmed by 2 bases and J by 5 bases, 2 bases remained unmatched. This CDR3 reads CASSLSGKETQYF. In nucleotides, the CDR3 is TGTGCCAGCAGCTTAAGCGGGAAGGAGACCCAGTACTTC.

The chain is built from TRBV30 and TRBJ2-7, with D perhaps matching TRBD2 (7 bases). CDR1 is GTSNPN, CDR2 SVGIG, per germline (reference sequence). Between the trimmed V and J ends, which lost 2 bases and 3 bases, there was a span of 26 bases. The CDR3 consists of 18 residues. CDR3 nucleotide sequence: TGTGCCTGGAGTTCCGTGGGGGGGGGCCAGCGGCGAAACTACGAGCAGTACTTC. Residues: CAWSSVGGGQRRNYEQYF.

Written as DNA, the CDR3 is TGCACCAGCAGCAAAAAGCGGTCCCAAGAGACCCAGTACTTC. Amino acids: CTSSKKRSQETQYF. This chain connects TRBV1 to TRBJ2-5; the table's D gene call, TRBD2, was not cross checked with the DNA. TRBV1 is reported as a pseudogene. This CDR3 comprises 14 residues.

The V and J genes are TRBV27 and TRBJ1-1; tentatively, D is TRBD1 (6 bases). This CDR3 spans 16 amino acids. CDR1 and CDR2 from the germline V gene are MNHEY and SMNVEV (reference sequence). Between the trimmed V and J ends, which lost 4 bases and 0 bases, there was a span of 15 bases. CDR3 sequence: CASSSNSGHMNTEAFF. CDR3 in DNA: TGTGCCAGCAGTTCAAATTCGGGACACATGAACACTGAAGCTTTCTTT.

The genes are TRBV18 and TRBJ1-5; tentatively, D is TRBD1 (6 bases). Trimming removed 6 bases at V and 11 bases at J, with 17 bases between. Germline-derived CDR1 and CDR2 are KGHSH and LQKENI. There are 13 residues in the CDR3. Here the CDR3 DNA reads TGTGCCAGCTCGCACGAGGGGGTTTATGCCCAGCATTTT. Protein product: CASSHEGVYAQHF.